A single sample gave rise to the 31 T cell receptor beta chains below, sequenced in a study of a mutant IDH1 vaccine in newly diagnosed glioma. Their target antigens are unknown. Time point given: week 47, end of study. A single vaccine dose contained 300 ug of mutant IDH1 20-mer peptide, and topical imiquimod was used with it. The data were produced by immunoSEQ multiplex PCR, yet TCRdb's version contains in-frame clones alone and is incomplete. This table has tens of thousands of clones, 80% to 85% appearing once. The starting material was PBMCs, obtained from a glioma patient whose treatment included an IDH1 peptide vaccine. Receptors were obtained from a man aged 25 to 45 with glioma.

This chain connects TRBV2 to TRBJ1-6; possible D gene TRBD1, 5 bases. The CDR3 is made up of 14 amino acids. In germline, CDR1 is SNHLY, CDR2 FYNNEI. Between the trimmed V and J ends, which lost 2 bases and 9 bases, there was a span of 11 bases. CDR3 sequence reads: CASSEFGGVSPLHF. Written as DNA, the CDR3 is TGTGCCAGCAGTGAATTTGGAGGGGTTTCACCCCTCCACTTT.

The J gene is TRBJ2-5, the V gene TRBV7-9; possibly TRBD2 for D (5 bases). Germline CDR1 reads SEHNR; CDR2 reads FQNEAQ (reference sequence). The CDR3 consists of 14 residues. V was cut by 5 bases and J by 0 bases, with 10 bases left in between. CDR3 loop: CASSLSGNQETQYF. Here the CDR3 DNA reads TGTGCCAGCAGCCTAAGCGGAAACCAAGAGACCCAGTACTTC.

This clone has more than one count but fewer than ten. The rearrangement uses TRBV7-9 and TRBJ1-5; perhaps TRBD1 as D (6 bases). The germline gives CDR1 SEHNR, CDR2 FQNEAQ (reference sequence). The CDR3 totals 15 residues. V lost 4 bases to trimming and J lost 4 bases, with 14 bases between them. The CDR3 region has the DNA TGTGCCAGCAGCTATTCGGGGACACGAAATCAGCCCCAGCATTTT. As protein: CASSYSGTRNQPQHF.

V gene TRBV4-1 combines with J gene TRBJ2-5, with a possible D match to TRBD2 (5 bases). The DNA end is a closer match to TRBJ2-7, so the J assignment may be wrong. Germline CDR1 reads MGHRA; CDR2 reads YSYEKL. The CDR3 sequence is 14 residues long. CDR3 amino acids: CASSQVDREYEQYF. The CDR3 DNA follows: TGCGCCAGCAGCCAGGTAGATAGGGAGTACGAGCAGTACTTC.

This clone has only one observation. The V call is TRBV4-2, the J call TRBJ1-5, with TRBD1 matching 9 bases. Germline CDR1 and CDR2: LGHNA and YNFKEQ. The trim removed 2 bases at V and 6 bases at J, leaving 5 bases unmatched. This CDR3 contains 15 residues. Here the CDR3 reads CASSQKTGGIQPQHF. DNA of the CDR3: TGTGCCAGCAGCCAAAAAACAGGGGGCATTCAGCCCCAGCATTTT.

This clone showed up just a few times. The rearrangement joins TRBV5-1 to TRBJ1-5; D remains ambiguous. CDR3 length: 15 residues. V dropped 4 bases and J dropped 3 bases, with 14 bases sitting between them. Per the germline V gene, CDR1 is SGHRS and CDR2 is YFSETQ. CDR3 region: CASSIGERINQPQHF. The CDR3 coding sequence is TGCGCCAGCAGCATAGGCGAACGAATCAATCAGCCCCAGCATTTT.

This clone was seen once. V gene TRBV6-6 combines with J gene TRBJ1-1; no definite D call. Germline V gene lookup returns CDR1 MNHNY and CDR2 SVGAGI (reference sequence). There are 14 residues in the CDR3. The V and J ends lost 4 bases and 1 base respectively, with 10 bases between them. The CDR3 DNA reads as TGTGCCAGCAGTTTAGCACACGGGAACACTGAAGCTTTCTTT. The encoded protein is CASSLAHGNTEAFF.

The chain is built from TRBV25-1 and TRBJ2-3; D gene ambiguous. This CDR3 spans 15 amino acids. Germline values: CDR1 MGHDK, CDR2 SYGVNS. Trimming stripped 1 base from V and 5 bases from J, with 13 bases between. CDR3 nucleotide sequence: TGTGCCAGCAGTGAATGGGCTTTCGGTATAGATACGCAGTATTTT. It yields the protein CASSEWAFGIDTQYF.

This clone has just a few counts. The chain is built from TRBV7-2 and TRBJ1-4; TRBD1 matches 9 bases. The length of the CDR3 is 14 residues. CDR1 is SGHTA and CDR2 is FQGNSA in the germline V gene. V dropped 5 bases and J dropped 11; count of bases not matched to a gene: 9. The CDR3 sequence is CASSPGGTGWKLFF. In DNA, the CDR3 is TGTGCCAGCAGCCCAGGGGGGACAGGGTGGAAACTGTTTTTT.

The CDR3 here is CASSPGLGQGTYEQYF. The CDR3 region has the DNA TGCGCCAGCAGCCCGGGGCTAGGACAGGGGACCTACGAGCAGTACTTC. The J gene is TRBJ2-7, the V gene TRBV5-1, with TRBD1 identical over 9 bases. V lost 4 bases to trimming and J lost 2 bases; unmatched junction nucleotides: 10. This CDR3 has 16 residues. Germline V gene data show CDR1 as SGHRS and CDR2 as YFSETQ.

This clone has more than one count but fewer than ten. The genes are TRBV7-9 and TRBJ1-5; D gene uncertain. Trimming cost V 5 bases and J 8 bases, with 13 bases left between them. The CDR3 consists of 13 residues. Looked up from germline, CDR1 is SEHNR and CDR2 is FQNEAQ (reference sequence). The CDR3 DNA reads as TGTGCCAGCAGCCCGGACTCGGGTAAGCCCCAGCATTTT. It specifies CASSPDSGKPQHF.

The V and J genes are TRBV7-9 and TRBJ1-1; TRBD1 agrees at 10 bases. Per the germline V gene, CDR1 is SEHNR and CDR2 is FQNEAQ (reference sequence). V shed 0 bases and J 10 bases; nucleotides not matched to a gene: 8. The CDR3 runs 15 residues. The DNA for the CDR3 is TGTGCCAGCAGCTTAGCCGGGACAGGGGACTATCGAGCTTTCTTT. It encodes CASSLAGTGDYRAFF.

This chain connects TRBV11-2 to TRBJ1-4, with D perhaps TRBD1 (6 bases). Germline V gene sequence: CDR1 SGHAT, CDR2 FQNNGV. V lost 5 bases and J lost 7, with 17 bases in between. CDR3 length: 15 amino acids. The CDR3 DNA sequence: TGTGCCAGCAGCGCTAACAGGGTGGAGGGTGAAAAACTGTTTTTT. This gives the protein CASSANRVEGEKLFF.

The genes are TRBV4-2 and TRBJ2-6; D is unclear. CDR1 and CDR2 (germline): LGHNA, YNFKEQ. The CDR3 consists of 16 residues. The germline V and J ends were trimmed by 4 bases and 5 bases, with 15 bases remaining between them. DNA of the CDR3: TGTGCCAGCAGCCTCTATGGGCCCCAGCGGGCCAACGTCCTGACTTTC. Amino acids: CASSLYGPQRANVLTF.

V and J are TRBV7-9 and TRBJ2-5; D may be TRBD2 (7 bases). This CDR3 has 17 amino acids. CDR1 SEHNR and CDR2 FQNEAQ come from the germline V gene (reference sequence). Trimming removed 5 bases from V and 0 bases from J, with 19 bases in between. CDR3 region: CASSHGGGGAHQETQYF. In DNA form, the CDR3 reads TGTGCCAGCAGCCACGGCGGGGGCGGGGCCCACCAAGAGACCCAGTACTTC.

V gene TRBV28 combines with J gene TRBJ2-7, with TRBD1 matching 9 bases. The CDR3 loop spans 15 amino acids. Germline V gene data show CDR1 as MDHEN and CDR2 as SYDVKM. The V gene end was trimmed by 7 bases and the J gene end by 3 bases; junction bases not matched to a gene: 10. The DNA for the CDR3 is TGTGCCAGCATCCCTTCGGGACAGGGTCTCTACGAGCAGTACTTC. Encoded protein: CASIPSGQGLYEQYF.

V gene TRBV9 combines with J gene TRBJ1-1, with TRBD1 matching 11 bases. This CDR3 comprises 15 residues. The germline gives CDR1 SGDLS, CDR2 YYNGEE. J gave up 7 bases and V 0 bases, and 5 bases lay outside the gene matches. The CDR3 is CASSVEGTGGSEAFF. The CDR3 nucleotides are TGTGCCAGCAGCGTAGAAGGGACAGGGGGGAGTGAAGCTTTCTTT.

The V and J genes are TRBV6-5 and TRBJ1-6; D unclear. V lost 0 bases and J 5 bases, leaving 5 bases between the germline ends. The CDR3 loop spans 14 amino acids. The germline V gene encodes CDR1 MNHEY and CDR2 SVGAGI. The CDR3 DNA sequence: TGTGCCAGCAGTTACTCGCAGAATAATTCACCCCTCCACTTT. This gives the protein CASSYSQNNSPLHF.

The chain recombines TRBV11-2 with TRBJ2-4; the D call may be TRBD1 or TRBD2 (5 bases each). The germline gives CDR1 SGHAT, CDR2 FQNNGV. The CDR3 is made up of 12 amino acids. V was trimmed by 5 bases and J by 9 bases, leaving 11 bases between them. CDR3 sequence reads: CASSEGRAIQYF. CDR3 bases: TGTGCCAGCAGCGAGGGACGGGCCATTCAGTACTTC.

The chain combines TRBV5-5 with TRBJ2-3, with a tentative D call TRBD1 (6 bases). The length of the CDR3 is 17 residues. V was clipped by 4 bases and J by 0 bases, with 18 bases between them. CDR1 and CDR2 from the germline V gene are SGHKS and YYEKEE (reference sequence). The CDR3 nucleotides are TGTGCCAGCAGCCCCCGCAGGACAGAAAAGAGCACAGATACGCAGTATTTT. This codes for CASSPRRTEKSTDTQYF.

The chain carries TRBV19 and TRBJ1-2; 7 bases are a match to TRBD1. This CDR3 region has 16 residues. CDR1 and CDR2 (germline): LNHDA, SQIVND (reference sequence). V gave up 6 bases and J gave up 2 bases; unmatched junction bases: 12. DNA of the CDR3: TGTGCCAGTAGAGCCGGGACAGAGACGACAAACTATGGCTACACCTTC. Protein product: CASRAGTETTNYGYTF. The full variable domain, its missing parts supplied by reference TRBV19 and TRBJ1-2, is DGGITQSPKYLFRKEGQNVTLSCEQNLNHDAMYWYRQDPGQGLRLIYYSQIVNDFQKGDIAEGYSVSREKKESFPLTVTSAQKNPTAFYLCASRAGTETTNYGYTFGSGTRLTVV.

This clone was observed once. V is TRBV5-1 and J is TRBJ2-3; D unclear. The germline V and J ends were trimmed by 0 bases and 5 bases, with 13 bases remaining between them. The CDR3 is 15 residues long. Germline V lookup: CDR1 SGHRS, CDR2 YFSETQ. This CDR3 is CASSLELGMVDTQYF. In nucleotides, the CDR3 is TGCGCCAGCAGCTTGGAGTTAGGTATGGTAGATACGCAGTATTTT.

V gene TRBV11-2 combines with J gene TRBJ1-6; TRBD1 agrees at 7 bases. This CDR3 is built from 15 residues. CDR1 and CDR2 from the germline V gene are SGHAT and FQNNGV. Germline trimming cut 8 bases from V and 6 bases from J; bases unmatched to any gene: 10. The CDR3 spells CASGPSQGGNSPLHF. The DNA of the CDR3 is TGTGCCAGCGGACCCTCCCAGGGGGGTAATTCACCCCTCCACTTT.

This sequence joins TRBV2 and TRBJ1-5, with D perhaps TRBD1 (5 bases). The germline V and J ends were trimmed by 7 bases and 5 bases, with 18 bases remaining between them. The germline V gene has CDR1 SNHLY and CDR2 FYNNEI. This CDR3 contains 15 residues. CDR3 in amino acids: CASTVKWGNDQPQHF. The CDR3 nucleotides are TGTGCCAGCACCGTCAAGTGGGGGAACGATCAGCCCCAGCATTTT.

This clone was observed a single time. The chain carries TRBV7-9 and TRBJ1-1; D ambiguous. V lost 2 bases to trimming and J lost 4 bases, with 5 bases between them. This CDR3 is built from 12 residues. Germline values: CDR1 SEHNR, CDR2 FQNEAQ (reference sequence). This CDR3 reads CASSLLATEAFF. CDR3 sequence (DNA): TGTGCCAGCAGCTTATTGGCCACTGAAGCTTTCTTT.

This sequence joins TRBV4-2 and TRBJ2-5; 10 bases line up with TRBD2. V lost 4 bases to trimming and J lost 5 bases; unmatched junction nucleotides: 7. CDR1 and CDR2 from the germline V gene are LGHNA and YNFKEQ. The CDR3 spans 15 residues. The CDR3 region has the DNA TGTGCCAGCAGCCTAATAGCGGGGGGTGAGGAGACCCAGTACTTC. It translates to CASSLIAGGEETQYF.

This chain connects TRBV2 to TRBJ1-1; D remains ambiguous. Between the trimmed V and J ends, which lost 4 bases and 12 bases, there was a span of 18 bases. The length of the CDR3 is 13 residues. Germline V gives CDR1 SNHLY, CDR2 FYNNEI. In DNA form, the CDR3 reads TGTGCCAGCAGTGTAAGTGCCCCGGGTGACCCTTTCTTT. Encoded protein: CASSVSAPGDPFF.

V gene TRBV4-1 combines with J gene TRBJ2-7; the D is unclear. The germline V and J ends were trimmed by 2 bases and 2 bases, with 16 bases remaining between them. This CDR3 spans 16 amino acids. Germline CDR1 MGHRA, CDR2 YSYEKL. The CDR3 region has the DNA TGCGCCAGCAGCCAACCTTTGAGATCGACGACCTACGAGCAGTACTTC. Protein: CASSQPLRSTTYEQYF.

This chain uses TRBV4-2 with TRBJ2-3; 11 bases agree with TRBD1. Trimming removed 4 bases from V and 5 bases from J; junction bases left unmatched: 2. CDR3 length: 14 amino acids. CDR1 is LGHNA and CDR2 is YNFKEQ in the germline V gene. DNA for the CDR3: TGTGCCAGCAGCCTCGGGACAGGGGGAGATACGCAGTATTTT. Its protein is CASSLGTGGDTQYF.

The chain carries TRBV28 and TRBJ2-2; perhaps TRBD1 as D (6 bases). Germline CDR1 reads MDHEN; CDR2 reads SYDVKM. The CDR3 sequence is 18 residues long. V lost 3 bases to trimming and J lost 3 bases, with 20 bases between them. The CDR3 DNA reads TGTGCCAGCAGTTTGCCGACAATTTCTGGACAGTACACCGGGGAGCTGTTTTTT. It translates to CASSLPTISGQYTGELFF. Complete variable domain (other parts from reference TRBV28 and TRBJ2-2): DVKVTQSSRYLVKRTGEKVFLECVQDMDHENMFWYRQDPGLGLRLIYFSYDVKMKEKGDIPEGYSVSREKKERFSLILESASTNQTSMYLCASSLPTISGQYTGELFFGEGSRLTVL.

V usage is TRBV7-8 and J usage is TRBJ1-1, with 9 bases lining up with TRBD1. Trimming removed 6 bases from V and 6 bases from J; junction bases left unmatched: 20. There are 18 residues in the CDR3. Germline lookup yields CDR1 SGHVS and CDR2 FQNEAQ. CDR3 sequence reads: CASSHTRQGVNLRSEAFF. The CDR3 nucleotides are TGTGCCAGCAGTCATACCCGACAGGGGGTAAATCTGAGGTCTGAAGCTTTCTTT.